Listed below are T cell receptor beta chains from one sample, sequenced in a study of blood T cells in healthy people across ages. One entry per CDR3 protein results from TCRdb running MiXCR on the 5' RACE reads. The profile shows some 1,800,000 distinct CDR3 sequences, about 39% of them singletons. The source material was blood. The receptors were sampled from a human donor in good health. CDR3s include the opening cysteine and the closing phenylalanine or tryptophan.

j_gene: TRBJ1-1
v_gene: TRBV7-2
CDR3aa: CASSLNRYTEAFF

j_gene: TRBJ1-1
v_gene: TRBV19
CDR3aa: CASGGLAGHPNTEAFF

j_gene: TRBJ2-5
v_gene: TRBV7-2
CDR3aa: CASSTAVGQQETQYF

j_gene: TRBJ1-2
v_gene: TRBV3-1
CDR3aa: CASSQDMADYGYTF

j_gene: TRBJ2-7
v_gene: TRBV15
CDR3aa: CATSREGFSYEQYF

j_gene: TRBJ2-5
v_gene: TRBV29-1
CDR3aa: CNACGVGETQYF

j_gene: TRBJ1-2
v_gene: TRBV6-1
CDR3aa: CASSETARYLYGYTF

j_gene: TRBJ2-1
v_gene: TRBV9
CDR3aa: CASREGKSGTAIPYNEQFF

j_gene: TRBJ2-4
v_gene: TRBV12-3/TRBV12-4
CDR3aa: CASSSNLAKNIQYF

j_gene: TRBJ1-2
v_gene: TRBV10-3
CDR3aa: CAISEEGSYGYTF

j_gene: TRBJ1-1
v_gene: TRBV7-2
CDR3aa: CASSLVLGGLAEAFF

j_gene: TRBJ1-4
v_gene: TRBV29-1
CDR3aa: CSVGRNNEKLFF

j_gene: TRBJ2-7
v_gene: TRBV2
CDR3aa: CALQTSHEQYF

j_gene: TRBJ1-2
v_gene: TRBV29-1
CDR3aa: CSVLGGRNYGYIF

j_gene: .
v_gene: TRBV2
CDR3aa: CASSELGQTVYEQYF

j_gene: TRBJ1-1
v_gene: TRBV20-1
CDR3aa: CSALQQGSPQAFF

j_gene: TRBJ1-1
v_gene: TRBV4-1
CDR3aa: CASSQEGFMNTEAFF

j_gene: TRBJ2-1
v_gene: TRBV11-2
CDR3aa: CASSSRGLAMDEQFF

j_gene: TRBJ2-5
v_gene: TRBV4-1
CDR3aa: CASSQVGSGTSQYF

j_gene: TRBJ1-2
v_gene: TRBV15
CDR3aa: CATSRDDERAYGYTF

j_gene: TRBJ2-3
v_gene: TRBV4-1
CDR3aa: CASSQAPRLGTDTQYF

j_gene: TRBJ2-7
v_gene: TRBV12-5
CDR3aa: CASGLVHGQGREQYF

j_gene: .
v_gene: TRBV29-1
CDR3aa: CSGGTSGGRGTQYF

j_gene: TRBJ1-4
v_gene: TRBV2
CDR3aa: CASSVNRGPGEKLFF

j_gene: TRBJ1-2
v_gene: TRBV20-1
CDR3aa: CSARDWQGAVSGYTF

j_gene: TRBJ2-1
v_gene: TRBV12-3/TRBV12-4
CDR3aa: CASSMRTFYNEQFF

j_gene: TRBJ2-7
v_gene: TRBV7-9
CDR3aa: CASTTRGYEQYF

j_gene: TRBJ1-2
v_gene: TRBV7-9
CDR3aa: CASSLALFDRGYGYTF

j_gene: TRBJ2-7
v_gene: TRBV5-1
CDR3aa: CASSGAGGNYEQYF

j_gene: TRBJ1-1
v_gene: TRBV29-1
CDR3aa: CSVARTALTLNTEAFF

j_gene: TRBJ1-2
v_gene: TRBV20-1
CDR3aa: CSAPLSRGDTNYGYTF

j_gene: TRBJ2-1
v_gene: TRBV5-1
CDR3aa: CASSLGRLGEQFF